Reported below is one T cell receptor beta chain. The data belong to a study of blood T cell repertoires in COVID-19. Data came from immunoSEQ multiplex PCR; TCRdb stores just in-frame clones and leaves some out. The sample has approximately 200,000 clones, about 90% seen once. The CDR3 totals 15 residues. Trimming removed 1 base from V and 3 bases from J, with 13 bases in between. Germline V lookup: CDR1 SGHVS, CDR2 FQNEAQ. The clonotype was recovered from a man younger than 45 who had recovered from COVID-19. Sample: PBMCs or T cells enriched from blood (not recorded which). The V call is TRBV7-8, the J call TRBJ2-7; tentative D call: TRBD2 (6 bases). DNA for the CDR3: TGTGCCAGCAGCTTAGATAGCGGACCCATCTACGAGCAGTACTTC. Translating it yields CASSLDSGPIYEQYF.